Following are 26 T cell receptor beta chains from one sample sequenced in a study of shared clonotypes between healthy human individuals. Profiled with immunoSEQ multiplex PCR; TCRdb holds only in-frame clones, not every one. This table holds about 1.1 million clones, around three quarters found once. The material sequenced was memory CD4+ T cells from PBMCs. Regarding subset: CD45RA-negative fraction. Every receptor here comes from a man younger than 35 in good health. Some clones in this sample may be carry-over from other donors' samples.

A remark on this clone: Just one base apart from a much larger clone, this may be a read error. This same CDR3 is encoded by further DNA sequences in the sample. The chain couples TRBV7-6 to TRBJ2-7, with a weak D call TRBD1 (7 bases). Germline V CDR1 and CDR2: SGHVS, FNYEAQ. Trimming pared 1 base from V and 6 bases from J, leaving 10 bases between. There are 13 residues in the CDR3. CDR3 DNA: TGTGCCAGCAGCTTAGGGCAGGGGGGCGAGCAGTACTTC. Residues: CASSLGQGGEQYF. The variable domain in full, completed from reference TRBV7-6 and TRBJ2-7, reads GAGVSQSPRYKVTKRGQDVALRCDPISGHVSLYWYRQALGQGPEFLTYFNYEAQQDKSGLPNDRFSAERPEGSISTLTIQRTEQRDSAMYRCASSLGQGGEQYFGPGTRLTVT.

The CDR3 spells CASSLSLTSGTDTQYF. CDR3 DNA: TGTGCCAGCAGCTTATCGTTGACTAGCGGGACAGATACGCAGTATTTT. The chain employs TRBV7-2 and TRBJ2-3; 10 nucleotides match TRBD2. The CDR3 sequence is 16 residues long. Germline V gene data show CDR1 as SGHTA and CDR2 as FQGNSA. V lost 2 bases to trimming and J lost 3 bases; unmatched junction nucleotides: 5.

This chain links TRBV23-1 with TRBJ2-1; either TRBD1 or TRBD2 may fit D (6 bases each). Being an ORF, TRBV23-1 has a function that is uncertain. There are 16 residues in the CDR3. V lost 0 bases to trimming and J lost 9 bases, with 18 bases between them. The DNA of the CDR3 is TGCGCCAGCAGTCAATCGTTGCGTCTCGGGGGCAGTGAGCAGTTCTTC. This gives the protein CASSQSLRLGGSEQFF.

Details on this clone: This clone may be a read error of a much larger clone one base away. V usage is TRBV9 and J usage is TRBJ2-2; D remains ambiguous. Germline lookup yields CDR1 SGDLS and CDR2 YYNGEE. V was pared by 4 bases and J by 1 base, with 5 bases between. This CDR3 contains 13 residues. The CDR3 spells CASSLQNTGELFF. CDR3 DNA sequence: TGTGCCAGCAGCCTGCAGAACACCGGGGAGCTGTTTTTT.

There are a few counts of this clone. CDR3 residues: CASRPGLGAGNTIYF. The CDR3 DNA sequence: TGTGCCAGCAGACCTGGACTGGGGGCAGGAAACACCATATATTTT. V is TRBV6-6 and J is TRBJ1-3, with a possible D match to TRBD1 (6 bases). The V gene lost 6 bases and the J gene lost 4 bases, with 16 bases spanning the gap. CDR3 size: 15 residues. CDR1 is MNHNY and CDR2 is SVGAGI in the germline V gene (reference sequence).

This clone was seen a single time. The chain joins TRBV5-1 to TRBJ2-1; the match to TRBD2 covers 10 bases. The CDR3 sequence is 15 residues long. The germline gives CDR1 SGHRS, CDR2 YFSETQ. The V and J ends lost 0 bases and 9 bases, in that order; junction bases with no gene match: 6. The CDR3 loop reads CASSLELAGGAEQFF. The CDR3 DNA reads as TGCGCCAGCAGCTTGGAGTTAGCGGGAGGTGCTGAGCAGTTCTTC.

The chain combines TRBV7-5 with TRBJ1-1; no DNA check was done on the table's D call, TRBD1. TRBV7-5 is a pseudogene. This CDR3 has 17 amino acids. CDR3 sequence reads: CVRSLAHGTGGYTEAFF. Here the CDR3 DNA reads TGTGTCAGAAGCTTAGCCCACGGGACAGGGGGCTATACTGAAGCTTTCTTT.

The genes are TRBV2 and TRBJ1-5; 8 positions match TRBD1. The CDR3 sequence is 15 residues long. CDR1 and CDR2 (germline): SNHLY, FYNNEI. With V trimmed by 5 bases and J by 1 base, 4 bases remained unmatched. DNA of the CDR3: TGTGCCAGCAGTTTGGACAGGGAAAGCAATCAGCCCCAGCATTTT. Translation: CASSLDRESNQPQHF.

The chain employs TRBV5-1 and TRBJ2-3; 7 nucleotides match TRBD1. CDR3 length: 15 residues. The germline V gene encodes CDR1 SGHRS and CDR2 YFSETQ. Trimming took 2 bases from V and 4 from J; bases not matched to a gene: 7. CDR3 sequence (DNA): TGCGCCAGCAGCTTCGGATCAGGGGGACCAGATACGCAGTATTTT. The encoded protein is CASSFGSGGPDTQYF.

The CDR3 DNA reads as TGTGCCAGCAGCGGGACCTTGGGAGAGACCCAGTACTTC. This sequence encodes CASSGTLGETQYF. J is TRBJ2-5 and V is TRBV9; D is uncertain. The V end was cut by 3 bases, the J end by 4 bases, with 10 bases between. CDR3 length: 13 residues. In germline, CDR1 is SGDLS, CDR2 YYNGEE.

The chain carries TRBV29-1 and TRBJ2-1; 9 bases fit TRBD1. The CDR3 is 13 amino acids. Germline V gene lookup returns CDR1 SQVTM and CDR2 ANQGSEA. With V trimmed by 6 bases and J by 9 bases, 9 bases remained unmatched. This chain's CDR3 is CSVRGQGVLEQFF. The CDR3 nucleotides are TGCAGCGTAAGGGGACAGGGAGTTCTTGAGCAGTTCTTC.

This clone was recorded only once. This sample also contains other DNA sequences that code for the same CDR3. The genes are TRBV7-9 and TRBJ2-3, with unresolved D. This CDR3 has 12 amino acids. Trimming stripped 5 bases from V and 0 bases from J, with 3 bases between. CDR1 and CDR2 (germline): SEHNR, FQNEAQ (reference sequence). The DNA of the CDR3 is TGTGCCAGCAGCGCTAGCACAGATACGCAGTATTTT. Encoded protein: CASSASTDTQYF.

This clone was picked up one time. This chain links TRBV27 with TRBJ2-3, with TRBD2 matching 7 bases. Germline V lookup: CDR1 MNHEY, CDR2 SMNVEV (reference sequence). The CDR3 totals 15 residues. V lost 8 bases and J lost 1; bases outside the gene matches: 9. The CDR3 here is CASDPGGSGTDTQYF. In DNA, the CDR3 is TGTGCCAGCGACCCTGGCGGGAGTGGCACAGATACGCAGTATTTT.

The CDR3 sequence is CASSLETGAQETQYF. The CDR3 DNA follows: TGTGCCAGCAGCTTGGAAACAGGGGCCCAAGAGACCCAGTACTTC. This sequence joins TRBV5-6 and TRBJ2-5, with 7 bases aligning to TRBD1. CDR1 is SGHDT and CDR2 is YYEEEE in the germline V gene. This CDR3 region has 15 residues. V shed 0 bases, J shed 1 base, and the junction held 3 bases outside the gene matches.

Turning to this clone: Germline and junction disagree at one end, which may indicate a read error. V is TRBV25-1 and J is TRBJ2-3; D is uncertain. The length of the CDR3 is 12 residues. The germline gives CDR1 MGHDK, CDR2 SYGVNS. The CDR3 DNA sequence: TGTGCCAGCAGCGAATCGTGGGATACGCAGTATTTT. This codes for CASSESWDTQYF.

This sequence joins TRBV28 and TRBJ2-4; D unclear. This CDR3 spans 15 amino acids. V dropped 7 bases and J dropped 0 bases, with 13 bases sitting between them. Per germline, CDR1 MDHEN and CDR2 SYDVKM. The CDR3 nucleotides read TGTGCCAGCATGAGTCAGGAGTTAGCCAAAAACATTCAGTACTTC. Translated, it gives CASMSQELAKNIQYF.

J is TRBJ2-7 and V is TRBV28; D is unclear. Trimming took off 2 bases at V and 7 bases at J, with 21 bases between the two ends. This CDR3 has 16 residues. Germline V lookup: CDR1 MDHEN, CDR2 SYDVKM. CDR3 bases: TGTGCCAGCAGTTTAAAGTTTCGTGGCCGTCTGGGGGAGCAGTACTTC. Protein sequence: CASSLKFRGRLGEQYF.

The V call is TRBV11-2, the J call TRBJ2-1, with 9 nucleotides matching TRBD2. Germline CDR1 is SGHAT and CDR2 is FQNNGV. This CDR3 has 15 residues. The V segment lost 8 bases and the J segment 4 bases; nucleotides outside the gene matches: 9. CDR3 DNA sequence: TGTGCCAGCCGACCATTAGCGGGGGCATACAATGAGCAGTTCTTC. Its translation is CASRPLAGAYNEQFF.

The chain has TRBV2 and TRBJ2-1; D is possibly TRBD2 (5 bases). The CDR3 loop spans 12 amino acids. Germline V gene sequence: CDR1 SNHLY, CDR2 FYNNEI. The V gene lost 6 bases and the J gene lost 4 bases, with 7 bases spanning the gap. The CDR3 bases are TGTGCCAGCAGGGACTTATACAATGAGCAGTTCTTC. This codes for CASRDLYNEQFF.

For the CDR3, the DNA is TGTGCCAGCAGTTTAGTGGGAGAAGTTCGGGAAGTTCAGTACTTC. This translates into CASSLVGEVREVQYF. The chain links TRBV28 to TRBJ2-4, with D tentatively TRBD2 (5 bases). Germline V gene data show CDR1 as MDHEN and CDR2 as SYDVKM. The CDR3 extends over 15 amino acids. V was trimmed by 2 bases and J by 11 bases, leaving 19 bases between them.

The rearrangement uses TRBV28 and TRBJ1-1; D is uncertain. Germline V lookup: CDR1 MDHEN, CDR2 SYDVKM. There are 10 residues in the CDR3. V was pared by 8 bases and J by 6 bases, with 7 bases between. The CDR3 DNA reads TGTGCCAGCTACGGACCTGAAGCTTTCTTT. Its protein product is CASYGPEAFF. The whole variable domain, filled in from reference TRBV28 and TRBJ1-1, reads DVKVTQSSRYLVKRTGEKVFLECVQDMDHENMFWYRQDPGLGLRLIYFSYDVKMKEKGDIPEGYSVSREKKERFSLILESASTNQTSMYLCASYGPEAFFGQGTRLTVV.

The V call is TRBV19, the J call TRBJ1-2, with 9 nucleotides matching TRBD1. Trimming took 0 bases from V and 0 from J; bases not matched to a gene: 8. There are 18 residues in the CDR3. CDR1 is LNHDA, CDR2 SQIVND, per germline (reference sequence). CDR3 residues: CASSIENPGQGPNYGYTF. CDR3 DNA: TGTGCCAGTAGTATAGAAAATCCGGGACAGGGACCTAACTATGGCTACACCTTC.

V usage is TRBV19 and J usage is TRBJ2-2; no definite D call. CDR3 length equals 11 residues. V shed 7 bases and J shed 7 bases, with 7 bases lying between them. The germline CDR1 and CDR2 sequences are LNHDA and SQIVND (reference sequence). The chain's CDR3 is CASTWFGELFF. In DNA form, the CDR3 reads TGTGCCAGTACCTGGTTCGGGGAGCTGTTTTTT.

The chain recombines TRBV7-2 with TRBJ1-2, with D perhaps matching TRBD1 (5 bases). Trimming pared 5 bases from V and 4 bases from J, leaving 14 bases between. From germline, CDR1 is SGHTA and CDR2 FQGNSA. This CDR3 spans 14 amino acids. The CDR3 sequence is CASSPSGGTYGYTF. The CDR3, as DNA: TGTGCCAGCAGCCCATCGGGAGGGACCTATGGCTACACCTTC. Complete variable domain (other parts from reference TRBV7-2 and TRBJ1-2): GAGVSQSPSNKVTEKGKDVELRCDPISGHTALYWYRQSLGQGLEFLIYFQGNSAPDKSGLPSDRFSAERTGGSVSTLTIQRTQQEDSAVYLCASSPSGGTYGYTFGSGTRLTVV.

The genes are TRBV28 and TRBJ2-7; D may be TRBD2 (6 bases). Trimming took 9 bases from V and 6 from J, leaving 18 bases between them. Germline V CDR1 and CDR2: MDHEN, SYDVKM. This CDR3 comprises 13 residues. The CDR3 reads CASTNTLGGEQYF. The CDR3 region has the DNA TGTGCCAGTACAAATACACTGGGGGGCGAGCAGTACTTC.

This rearrangement joins TRBV5-1 to TRBJ2-3; D is unclear. V was clipped by 6 bases and J by 3 bases, with 14 bases between them. In germline, CDR1 is SGHRS, CDR2 YFSETQ. The CDR3 has 14 amino acids. CDR3 loop: CASTLQIFTDTQYF. For the CDR3, the DNA is TGCGCCAGCACTCTCCAGATCTTTACAGATACGCAGTATTTT.